A single sample is the source of the 20 T cell receptor beta chains below, sequenced in a study of T cells in Graves' hyperthyroidism and ophthalmopathy (dated by TCRdb to the late 2010s). Libraries came from multiplex PCR. The run used an Illumina HiSeq 2000. TCR beta CDR3 regions were amplified from RNA transcripts. The TCR CDR3 was subjected to a first round of RT-PCR using the HTBI primer set and the Qiagen OneStep RT-PCR kit. The raw public data were reprocessed by TCRdb itself: fastp quality trimming at Q25, MiXCR clonotype calling, in-frame beta chains only. Here each entry gathers all rows of one CDR3 protein and keeps the most common genes and DNA. The sample table shows hundreds of thousands of distinct CDR3 sequences, and approximately 15% are seen once. The ten largest clones capture roughly 33% of the sample. Specimen: blood. Receptor source: a woman in her thirties or forties with Graves' ophthalmopathy.

The table lists this clonotype with many counts. The chain carries TRBV20-1 and TRBJ2-3, with D maybe TRBD1 (5 bases). The germline V and J ends were trimmed by 5 bases and 8 bases, with 14 bases remaining between them. This CDR3 is built from 12 residues. Germline-derived CDR1 and CDR2 are DFQATT and SNEGSKA (reference sequence). The CDR3 protein is CSAFQGWLTQYF. CDR3 bases: TGCAGTGCTTTCCAGGGTTGGCTTACGCAGTATTTT.

This clonotype has more than one count but fewer than ten. The chain combines TRBV9 with TRBJ2-3, with D perhaps TRBD2 (5 bases). V lost 2 bases and J lost 4, with 17 bases in between. The CDR3 length is 16 residues. Germline V gene lookup returns CDR1 SGDLS and CDR2 YYNGEE. The CDR3 DNA reads TGTGCCAGCAGCGTTCACGAGAGGGTGGGATCAGATACGCAGTATTTT. The encoded protein is CASSVHERVGSDTQYF.

Concerning this clonotype: The DNA is left out, because the CDR3 cannot be placed on it with certainty; the CDR3 is given as TCRdb lists it. The J gene is TRBJ2-7, the V gene TRBV5-6. The CDR3 has 15 amino acids, counting both end residues. CDR1 is SGHDT, CDR2 YYEEEE, per germline. CDR3 loop: CASSFFGSTAYEQYF.

The chain links TRBV6-1 to TRBJ1-5, with D maybe TRBD1 (6 bases). The germline V and J ends were trimmed by 5 bases and 9 bases, with 17 bases remaining between them. CDR1 and CDR2 (germline): MNHNS, SASEGT. The CDR3 has 14 residues. CDR3 nucleotides: TGTGCCAGCAGTCGCGCCCGACAGGACGGGCCCCAGCATTTT. This codes for CASSRARQDGPQHF.

The chain combines TRBV3-1 with TRBJ2-1; D uncertain. The CDR3 covers 14 residues. Between the trimmed V and J ends, which lost 0 bases and 3 bases, there was a span of 6 bases. Germline V gene sequence: CDR1 LGHDT, CDR2 YNNKEL (reference sequence). The CDR3 sequence is CASSQEAIYNEQFF. The CDR3 bases are TGTGCCAGCAGCCAAGAGGCCATCTACAATGAGCAGTTCTTC.

This clonotype has at least ten counts. The chain has TRBV24-1 and TRBJ2-3; 9 bases line up with TRBD1. Per the germline V gene, CDR1 is KGHDR and CDR2 is SFDVKD. V lost 5 bases and J lost 2; bases outside the gene matches: 13. This CDR3 has 18 amino acids. Here the CDR3 DNA reads TGTGCCACCAGTGGCGGACAGGGGCCCATACCCTTCACAGATACGCAGTATTTT. It codes for CATSGGQGPIPFTDTQYF.

The rearrangement joins TRBV12-3 or TRBV12-4 to TRBJ1-1; TRBD1 is a possible D gene (6 bases). The CDR3 is 14 amino acids. V lost 3 bases and J lost 2, with 10 bases in between. The CDR3 reads CASSLWGRNTEAFF. The CDR3 nucleotides are TGTGCCAGCAGTTTGTGGGGGCGCAACACTGAAGCTTTCTTT.

The rearrangement joins TRBV5-1 to TRBJ2-2; a weak D match, TRBD2 (6 bases). Trimming took 3 bases from V and 2 from J, leaving 20 bases between them. Germline CDR1 reads SGHRS; CDR2 reads YFSETQ. This CDR3 spans 18 amino acids. Here the CDR3 DNA reads TGCGCCAGCAGCTATCTTTTAATGGGTGCGGGAAACACCGGGGAGCTGTTTTTT. Amino acids: CASSYLLMGAGNTGELFF.

This clonotype was detected ten times or more. The chain couples TRBV6-6 to TRBJ1-5; unclear D gene. V was shortened by 0 bases and J by 7 bases, with 7 bases between the two germline ends. Per germline, CDR1 MNHNY and CDR2 SVGAGI (reference sequence). The CDR3 length is 13 residues. Written as DNA, the CDR3 is TGTGCCAGCAGTTACTCGATTGTCCAGCCCCAGCATTTT. It specifies CASSYSIVQPQHF.

The chain recombines TRBV6-2 or TRBV6-3 with TRBJ1-3, with D possibly TRBD1 on 5 matching bases. The CDR3 spans 14 residues. The germline V and J ends were trimmed by 6 bases and 8 bases, with 17 bases remaining between them. Germline V gives CDR1 MNHEY, CDR2 SVGEGT. CDR3: CASSGRDLRDTIYF. The CDR3 DNA sequence: TGTGCCAGCAGCGGGCGGGACCTTCGGGACACCATATATTTT.

The V and J genes are TRBV5-6 and TRBJ2-7; the match to TRBD2 covers 8 bases. J gave up 6 bases and V 0 bases, and 5 bases lay outside the gene matches. The CDR3 loop spans 14 amino acids. CDR1 is SGHDT and CDR2 is YYEEEE in the germline V gene. The CDR3 coding sequence is TGTGCCAGCAGCTTGGTTGGACTAGCTTCCGAGCAGTACTTC. As protein: CASSLVGLASEQYF.

In the case of this clonotype: Being one base from a much bigger clone, this may be a read error. The chain joins TRBV6-2 or TRBV6-3 to TRBJ1-3, with D perhaps TRBD1 (5 bases). The CDR3 is 16 amino acids. Germline loops: CDR1 MNHEY, CDR2 SVGEGT. V dropped 7 bases and J dropped 7 bases, with 23 bases sitting between them. Written as DNA, the CDR3 is TGTGCCAGCACCAAATGGGCCAGGACACCAGCTAACACCATATATTTT. Translating gives CASTKWARTPANTIYF.

This clonotype was recorded a few times. The chain uses TRBV20-1 and TRBJ2-1, with 13 nucleotides matching TRBD2. Looked up from germline, CDR1 is DFQATT and CDR2 is SNEGSKA (reference sequence). Germline trimming cut 0 bases from V and 7 bases from J; bases unmatched to any gene: 0. This CDR3 has 14 residues. CDR3 coding DNA: TGCAGTGCTAGAGAACTAGCGGGAGGGAATGAGCAGTTCTTC. Protein: CSARELAGGNEQFF.

Worth noting for this clonotype: A much larger clone lies a single base off, so this may be a read error. The CDR3 ends on some other residue instead of the conserved phenylalanine or tryptophan, so this is likely a read error. The chain couples TRBV10-3 to TRBJ1-2; 8 nucleotides agree with TRBD1. V lost 2 bases to trimming and J lost 3 bases; unmatched junction nucleotides: 5. CDR3 length equals 15 residues. CDR1 and CDR2 (germline): ENHRY, SYGVKD. The CDR3 reads CAISEETGDDYGYTL. CDR3 DNA: TGTGCCATCAGTGAGGAGACAGGGGATGACTATGGCTACACCCTC.

The chain is built from TRBV19 and TRBJ2-2, with TRBD2 matching 8 bases. V lost 6 bases to trimming and J lost 7 bases; unmatched junction nucleotides: 4. CDR1 and CDR2 (germline): LNHDA, SQIVND (reference sequence). The CDR3 spans 13 residues. The CDR3 spells CASSRAGDGELFF. DNA of the CDR3: TGTGCCAGTAGCCGAGCGGGAGACGGGGAGCTGTTTTTT. Combining the CDR3 with reference TRBV19 and TRBJ2-2 gives the whole variable domain DGGITQSPKYLFRKEGQNVTLSCEQNLNHDAMYWYRQDPGQGLRLIYYSQIVNDFQKGDIAEGYSVSREKKESFPLTVTSAQKNPTAFYLCASSRAGDGELFFGEGSRLTVL.

This clonotype was seen many times. The gene calls are TRBV6-1 and TRBJ2-3; TRBD2 matches 9 bases. The CDR3 totals 16 residues. The junction had 8 bases not matched to a gene; V was cut back by 4 bases and J by 3 bases. CDR1 MNHNS and CDR2 SASEGT come from the germline V gene. The CDR3 region is CASSATGAGGTDTQYF. Here the CDR3 DNA reads TGTGCCAGCAGTGCCACGGGAGCGGGGGGTACAGATACGCAGTATTTT.

This clonotype was seen more than once but under ten times. The V and J genes are TRBV19 and TRBJ2-1; no definite D call. The germline CDR1 and CDR2 sequences are LNHDA and SQIVND (reference sequence). V shed 4 bases and J shed 4 bases, with 11 bases lying between them. The CDR3 is 14 residues long. CDR3 protein: CASSKVQEYNEQFF. In DNA form, the CDR3 reads TGTGCCAGTAGTAAAGTCCAAGAGTACAATGAGCAGTTCTTC.

At least ten counts were recorded for this clonotype. The chain recombines TRBV7-6 with TRBJ2-2; 13 bases are shared with TRBD2. V lost 5 bases and J lost 7; bases outside the gene matches: 4. The CDR3 runs 15 residues. Looked up from germline, CDR1 is SGHVS and CDR2 is FNYEAQ. CDR3 DNA sequence: TGTGCCAGCAGCGGGAGGACTAGCGGGAGCGGGGAGCTGTTTTTT. The encoded protein is CASSGRTSGSGELFF.

This clonotype was found many times. The rearrangement uses TRBV2 and TRBJ2-3; D unresolved. The CDR3 is made up of 15 amino acids. Trimming removed 9 bases at V and 2 bases at J, with 18 bases between. Germline V lookup: CDR1 SNHLY, CDR2 FYNNEI. CDR3 protein: CASSIGVLHTDTQYF. In DNA form, the CDR3 reads TGTGCCAGTAGTATTGGCGTTTTGCACACAGATACGCAGTATTTT.

This clonotype was seen at least ten times. This chain connects TRBV6-1 to TRBJ2-3; D remains ambiguous. Deletions cut 2 bases from V and 0 bases from J, with 15 bases between. Per germline, CDR1 MNHNS and CDR2 SASEGT. This CDR3 region has 17 residues. CDR3 loop: CASSEIDGYRSTDTQYF. The CDR3, as DNA: TGTGCCAGCAGTGAAATAGATGGATATCGCAGCACAGATACGCAGTATTTT.